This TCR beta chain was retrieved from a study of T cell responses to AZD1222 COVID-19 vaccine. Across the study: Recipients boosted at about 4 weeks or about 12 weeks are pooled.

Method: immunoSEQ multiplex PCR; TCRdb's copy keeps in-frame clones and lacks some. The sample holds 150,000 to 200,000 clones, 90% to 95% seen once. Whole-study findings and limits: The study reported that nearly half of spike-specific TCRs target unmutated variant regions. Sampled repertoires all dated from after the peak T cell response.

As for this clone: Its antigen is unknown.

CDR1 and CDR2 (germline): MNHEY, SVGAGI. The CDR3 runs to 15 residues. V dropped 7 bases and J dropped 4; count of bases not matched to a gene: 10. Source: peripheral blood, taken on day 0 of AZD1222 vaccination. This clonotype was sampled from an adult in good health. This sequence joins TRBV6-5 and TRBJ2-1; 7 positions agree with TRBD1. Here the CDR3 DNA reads TGTGCCAGCACCCAAACAGGGGCGAATTACAATGAGCAGTTCTTC. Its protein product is CASTQTGANYNEQFF.